Below, 5 T cell receptor beta chains from the same sample are listed, as sequenced in a study of read filtering for tumor transcriptome and immune sequencing. Molecular barcoded adaptors covering alpha/delta and beta/gamma chains were used on approximately 400 ng RNA. Via MiXCR, TCRdb re-called the reads, giving one row per CDR3 protein. The table includes fewer than 45,000 distinct CDR3 sequences, about an eighth detected once. Sequenced material: a population of CD138-negative cells sorted from bone marrow. The source is a donor aged 40 or over with multiple myeloma.

Of note for this clonotype: Germline is not matched at one junction end, which may reflect a read error. The gene calls are TRBV28 and TRBJ2-1; D is unresolved. Germline assignment: CDR1 MDHEN and CDR2 SYDVKM. This CDR3 region has 15 residues. This chain's CDR3 is CASSSQIQAYNEQFF. The CDR3 region has the DNA TGTGCTAGCAGTTCACAGATTCAGGCCTACAATGAGCAGTTCTTC.

As to this clonotype: A much more abundant neighbour one base away suggests this may be a read error. V is TRBV6-5 and J is TRBJ2-3; D remains ambiguous. CDR1 is MNHEY, CDR2 SVGAGI, per germline. CDR3 size: 12 residues. CDR3 loop: CASSGVSDTQCF. The CDR3 DNA reads TGTGCCAGCTCTGGAGTGTCGGATACGCAGTGTTTT.

This clonotype has at least ten counts. The rearrangement joins TRBV27 to TRBJ2-1, with TRBD2 identical over 12 bases. This CDR3 has 15 amino acids. Germline V CDR1 and CDR2: MNHEY, SMNVEV (reference sequence). Germline trimming cut 5 bases from V and 9 bases from J; bases unmatched to any gene: 8. The CDR3 DNA follows: TGTGCCAGCAGTCCCCCGGGACTAGCGGGCTTTGAGCAGTTCTTC. This sequence encodes CASSPPGLAGFEQFF.

This clonotype was detected ten times or more. The chain recombines TRBV7-9 with TRBJ1-1; D gene unclear. Per germline, CDR1 SEHNR and CDR2 FQNEAQ (reference sequence). V lost 5 bases and J lost 4, with 14 bases in between. The CDR3 is 14 residues long. The CDR3 protein is CASSPIRGGTEAFF. The CDR3 region has the DNA TGTGCCAGCAGCCCAATTCGGGGAGGCACTGAAGCTTTCTTT.

At least ten counts were recorded for this clonotype. V is TRBV6-5 and J is TRBJ2-5; maybe TRBD2 (6 bases). Trimming took 0 bases from V and 5 from J, leaving 13 bases between them. CDR1 is MNHEY, CDR2 SVGAGI, per germline. The CDR3 runs 15 residues. CDR3 protein: CASSYSRGHRETQYF. The DNA of the CDR3 is TGTGCCAGCAGTTACTCGCGGGGCCACCGGGAGACCCAGTACTTC.